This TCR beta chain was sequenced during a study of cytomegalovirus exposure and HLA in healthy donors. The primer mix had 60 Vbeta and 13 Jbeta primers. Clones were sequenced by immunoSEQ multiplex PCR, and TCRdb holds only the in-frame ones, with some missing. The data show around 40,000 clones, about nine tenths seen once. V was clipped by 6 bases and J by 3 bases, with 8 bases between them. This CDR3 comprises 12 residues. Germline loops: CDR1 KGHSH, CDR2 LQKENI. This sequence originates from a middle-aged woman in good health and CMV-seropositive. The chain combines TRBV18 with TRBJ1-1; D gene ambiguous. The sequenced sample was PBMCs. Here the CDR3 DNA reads TGTGCCAGCTCTCGGAGAGACACTGAAGCTTTCTTT. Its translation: CASSRRDTEAFF. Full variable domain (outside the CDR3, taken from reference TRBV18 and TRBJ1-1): NAGVMQNPRHLVRRRGQEARLRCSPMKGHSHVYWYRQLPEEGLKFMVYLQKENIIDESGMPKERFSAEFPKEGPSILRIQQVVRGDSAAYFCASSRRDTEAFFGQGTRLTVV.